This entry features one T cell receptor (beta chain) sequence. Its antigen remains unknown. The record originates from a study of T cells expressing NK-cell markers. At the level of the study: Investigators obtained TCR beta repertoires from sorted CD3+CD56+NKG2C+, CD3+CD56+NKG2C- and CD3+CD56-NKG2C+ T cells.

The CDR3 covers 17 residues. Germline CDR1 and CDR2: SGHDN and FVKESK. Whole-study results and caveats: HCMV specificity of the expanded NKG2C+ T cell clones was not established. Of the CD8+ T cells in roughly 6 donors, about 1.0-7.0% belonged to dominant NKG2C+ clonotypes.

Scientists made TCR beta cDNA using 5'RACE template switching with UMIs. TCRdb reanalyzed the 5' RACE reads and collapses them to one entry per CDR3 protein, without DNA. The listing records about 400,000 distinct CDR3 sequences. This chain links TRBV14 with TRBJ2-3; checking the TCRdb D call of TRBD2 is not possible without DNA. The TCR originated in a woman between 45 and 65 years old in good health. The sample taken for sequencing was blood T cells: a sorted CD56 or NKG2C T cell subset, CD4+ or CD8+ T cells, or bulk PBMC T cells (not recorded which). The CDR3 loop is CASSQDVLAGITDTQYF.